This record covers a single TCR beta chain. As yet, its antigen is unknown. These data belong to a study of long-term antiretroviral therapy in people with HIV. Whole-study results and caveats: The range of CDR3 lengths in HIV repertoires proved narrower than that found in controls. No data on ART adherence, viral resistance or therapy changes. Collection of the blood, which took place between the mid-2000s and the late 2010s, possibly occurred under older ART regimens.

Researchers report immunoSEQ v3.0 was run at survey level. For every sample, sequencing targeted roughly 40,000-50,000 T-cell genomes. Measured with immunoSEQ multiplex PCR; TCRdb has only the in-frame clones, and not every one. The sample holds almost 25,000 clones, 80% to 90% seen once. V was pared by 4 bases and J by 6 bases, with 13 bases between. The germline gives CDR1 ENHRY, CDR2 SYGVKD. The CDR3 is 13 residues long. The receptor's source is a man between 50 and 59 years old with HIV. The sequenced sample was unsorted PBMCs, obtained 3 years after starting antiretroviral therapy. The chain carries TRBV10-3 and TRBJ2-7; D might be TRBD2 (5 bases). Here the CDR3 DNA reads TGTGCCATCAGTGCTAACGAGGGTCTCGAGCAGTACTTC. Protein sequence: CAISANEGLEQYF.